One sample yielded the 5 T cell receptor beta chains listed below, sequenced in a study of T cell responses to AZD1222 COVID-19 vaccine (TCRdb year 2021). Reading the label with the study, this specimen's time point is: baseline before first vaccination. In light of the paper, this sample's treatment or condition label describes: meningococcal conjugate vaccine given as trial control. Receptor amplification or capture employed the immunoSEQ multiplex PCR assay. Imported from immuneACCESS, the table was reduced by TCRdb to in-frame sequences with V and J called. These copies leave out some clones; in studies compared against another copy, an unresolved V gene accounts for under half, and the cause of the remainder is not known. The sample table contains roughly 140,000 clones; only one count was recorded for approximately 85% of them. The ten largest make up roughly 4% of the sample. Specimen: peripheral blood, collected on day 0 of MenACWY control vaccination. These receptors were obtained from an adult in good health.

This chain links TRBV5-1 with TRBJ2-3; maybe TRBD1 (6 bases). Trimming removed 0 bases at V and 1 base at J, with 9 bases between. Germline V gives CDR1 SGHRS, CDR2 YFSETQ. The CDR3 is 15 amino acids. CDR3 protein: CASSLGGQRTDTQYF. The CDR3, as DNA: TGCGCCAGCAGCTTGGGCGGACAGCGCACAGATACGCAGTATTTT.

The chain has TRBV2 and TRBJ1-6; D remains ambiguous. V lost 5 bases and J lost 8, with 16 bases in between. This CDR3 is 15 amino acids long. Germline values: CDR1 SNHLY, CDR2 FYNNEI. CDR3 residues: CASSMSGLGHSPLHF. CDR3 nucleotides: TGTGCCAGCAGTATGTCAGGCCTAGGGCATTCACCCCTCCACTTT.

This clone was counted only a few times. The J gene is TRBJ2-5, the V gene TRBV28, with 10 bases matching TRBD2. The CDR3 contains 15 residues. The junction had 7 bases not matched to a gene; V was cut back by 7 bases and J by 2 bases. Looked up from germline, CDR1 is MDHEN and CDR2 is SYDVKM. The CDR3 reads CASTVAGGGQETQYF. In DNA form, the CDR3 reads TGTGCCAGCACAGTAGCGGGGGGCGGACAAGAGACCCAGTACTTC. Full variable domain (outside the CDR3, taken from reference TRBV28 and TRBJ2-5): DVKVTQSSRYLVKRTGEKVFLECVQDMDHENMFWYRQDPGLGLRLIYFSYDVKMKEKGDIPEGYSVSREKKERFSLILESASTNQTSMYLCASTVAGGGQETQYFGPGTRLLVL.

The rearrangement links TRBV30 to TRBJ2-5; 9 nucleotides match TRBD2. The CDR3 runs to 14 residues. Trimming removed 8 bases from V and 9 bases from J; junction bases left unmatched: 16. Germline loops: CDR1 GTSNPN, CDR2 SVGIG (reference sequence). The CDR3 coding sequence is TGTGCCCGTGGGTCTAGCGGGGCCCCGGGGGCCCAGTACTTC. The encoded protein is CARGSSGAPGAQYF.

CDR3: CSASRAGGEDEQFF. CDR3 in DNA: TGCAGTGCTAGTCGGGCAGGGGGCGAGGATGAGCAGTTCTTC. The chain carries TRBV20-1 and TRBJ2-1; 8 bases map to TRBD1. The V and J ends lost 3 bases and 8 bases, in that order; junction bases with no gene match: 9. This CDR3 comprises 14 residues. Germline V gene lookup returns CDR1 DFQATT and CDR2 SNEGSKA (reference sequence).